The rows below give T cell receptor beta chains drawn from one sample of a study of blood T cells in healthy people across ages. TCRdb ran MiXCR on the 5' RACE reads and lists one entry per CDR3 protein. This sample has some 850,000 distinct CDR3 sequences; about 26% occur once, and the top ten carry under 3%. These data also featured in a second study, about T cells of mothers and their children.

The sample consisted of blood. These receptors all stem from a boy aged 10-17 years in good health. Both conserved end residues are part of each CDR3. The D gene is left open where the match is weak. Some rows mark clone size as missing; the rest say once, few, many or name a class of expanded clone.

j_gene	d_gene	v_gene	abundance	CDR3aa	CDR3nt
TRBJ2-7	.	TRBV20-1	.	CSAISYEQYF	TGCAGTGCCATAAGTTATGAGCAGTACTTC
TRBJ2-5	TRBD1	TRBV7-7	.	CASSFSDRGRRVQETQYF	TGTGCCAGCAGCTTCTCGGACAGGGGGCGCAGGGTACAAGAGACCCAGTACTTC
TRBJ2-4	.	TRBV12-3/TRBV12-4	.	CASCLLAKNIQYF	TGTGCCAGTTGCCTGCTAGCCAAAAACATTCAGTACTTC
TRBJ2-5	TRBD1	TRBV10-3	few	CAIAGTAAETQYF	TGTGCCATCGCTGGGACAGCCGCGGAGACCCAGTACTTC
TRBJ2-4	TRBD1	TRBV20-1	few	CSAPRGKSKNIQYF	TGCAGTGCCCCCAGGGGGAAGTCCAAAAACATTCAGTACTTC
TRBJ2-5	.	TRBV30	.	CAWSVNSRETQYF	TGTGCCTGGAGTGTTAATAGTCGGGAGACCCAGTACTTC
TRBJ2-5	.	TRBV2	few	CASSGRLGYQETQYF	TGTGCCAGCAGTGGTCGGTTGGGGTACCAAGAGACCCAGTACTTC
TRBJ1-6	.	TRBV13	.	CASSLRDGDSPLHF	TGTGCCAGCAGCTTACGAGACGGAGACTCACCCCTCCACTTT
TRBJ2-7	TRBD2	TRBV12-3/TRBV12-4	.	CASSPRASGGAEQYF	TGTGCCAGCAGTCCTCGGGCTAGCGGGGGGGCCGAGCAGTACTTC
TRBJ2-3	TRBD1	TRBV18	.	CASSPRDRISDTQYF	TGTGCCAGCTCACCGAGGGACAGAATATCAGATACGCAGTATTTT
TRBJ1-1	.	TRBV6-5	.	CASSYSTIRQLNTEAFF	TGTGCCAGCAGTTACTCCACTATCAGGCAGTTGAACACTGAAGCTTTCTTT
TRBJ1-6	.	TRBV14	.	CASSQVPGVYNSPLHF	TGTGCCAGCAGCCAAGTCCCAGGGGTCTATAATTCACCCCTCCACTTT
TRBJ2-1	.	TRBV9	few	CASSISEGLSSYNEQFF	TGTGCCAGCAGCATTTCGGAGGGCCTGAGCTCCTACAATGAGCAGTTCTTC
TRBJ1-3	.	TRBV5-1	few	CASSLGSGDVDTIYF	TGCGCCAGCAGCTTGGGCTCAGGGGATGTTGACACCATATATTTT
TRBJ2-2	TRBD1	TRBV25-1	few	CASSGQGDTGELFF	TGTGCCAGCAGTGGACAGGGGGACACCGGGGAGCTGTTTTTT
TRBJ2-5	.	TRBV29-1	.	CSVGKMAGGTQETQYF	TGCAGCGTTGGAAAAATGGCAGGGGGGACTCAAGAGACCCAGTACTTC
TRBJ1-2	TRBD1	TRBV25-1	.	CASSGWTGNSVGYTF	TGTGCCAGCAGTGGCTGGACAGGAAACTCGGTCGGCTACACCTTC
TRBJ2-4	.	TRBV6-1	.	CASSDLAKNIQYF	TGTGCCAGCAGTGATTTGGCCAAAAACATTCAGTACTTC
TRBJ2-1	TRBD2	TRBV10-3	few	CAIRVQAREVNEQFF	TGTGCCATCAGAGTACAGGCGCGGGAGGTCAATGAGCAGTTCTTC
TRBJ2-1	TRBD2	TRBV24-1	few	CATSDFPGTSGYNEQFF	TGTGCCACCAGTGACTTCCCCGGGACTAGCGGCTACAATGAGCAGTTCTTC
TRBJ2-7	TRBD1	TRBV12-5	.	CASGWDRGGLYEQYF	TGTGCTAGTGGATGGGACAGGGGGGGACTTTACGAGCAGTACTTC
TRBJ2-7	.	TRBV7-6	many	CASSPDALASYEQYF	TGTGCCAGCAGCCCAGACGCCCTAGCGTCCTACGAGCAGTACTTC
TRBJ2-4	.	TRBV2	.	CATKAGVREDIQYF	TGTGCAACCAAAGCTGGGGTCCGAGAAGACATTCAGTACTTC
TRBJ1-2	TRBD1	TRBV12-3/TRBV12-4	.	CASTGQGGSVGTF	TGTGCCAGCACTGGACAGGGGGGATCGGTTGGCACCTTC
TRBJ2-5	TRBD2	TRBV12-3/TRBV12-4	.	CASSFGGSATQYF	TGTGCCAGCAGTTTCGGGGGGTCGGCGACCCAGTACTTC
TRBJ1-2	TRBD1	TRBV6-2/TRBV6-3	few	CASRTGVDGYTF	TGTGCCAGCCGAACAGGGGTGGATGGCTACACCTTC
TRBJ2-7	TRBD2	TRBV28	few	CASSSVGAGVWLEQYF	TGTGCCAGCAGCTCGGTGGGTGCGGGGGTTTGGCTCGAGCAGTACTTC
TRBJ2-3	.	TRBV19	few	CASSESDTQYF	TGTGCCAGTAGTGAATCAGATACGCAGTATTTT
TRBJ2-4	.	TRBV20-1	.	CSASGHELAKNIQYF	TGCAGTGCCAGCGGACACGAGCTAGCCAAAAACATTCAGTACTTC
TRBJ2-7	.	TRBV2	.	CAASALSYEQYF	TGTGCCGCCTCCGCCCTCTCCTACGAGCAGTACTTC
TRBJ1-4	.	TRBV28	.	CASSFPETNEKLFF	TGTGCCAGCAGTTTCCCGGAAACTAATGAAAAACTGTTTTTT
TRBJ2-7	TRBD1	TRBV7-8	.	CASSFDSGTGYYEQYF	TGTGCCAGCAGCTTTGATTCCGGGACAGGTTATTACGAGCAGTACTTC
TRBJ1-4	TRBD1	TRBV28	few	CASRRGQVWEKLFF	TGTGCCAGCAGGAGAGGACAGGTTTGGGAAAAACTGTTTTTT
TRBJ1-1	.	TRBV7-9	few	CASRDQGGKMNTEAFF	TGTGCCAGCAGGGACCAGGGAGGAAAGATGAACACTGAAGCTTTCTTT
TRBJ1-3	.	TRBV28	few	CASSLGQRGSGNTIYF	TGTGCCAGCAGTTTGGGCCAAAGGGGCTCTGGAAACACCATATATTTT
TRBJ2-1	.	TRBV5-4	few	CASSSLVGDEQFF	TGTGCCAGCAGCTCTCTCGTAGGGGATGAGCAGTTCTTC
TRBJ1-1	.	TRBV7-2	few	CASSKAGTPNTEAFF	TGTGCCAGCAGCAAAGCCGGGACACCGAACACTGAAGCTTTCTTT
TRBJ2-5	TRBD2	TRBV20-1	few	CSASNAGGSQETQYF	TGCAGTGCTAGTAACGCGGGGGGGTCCCAAGAGACCCAGTACTTC
TRBJ2-5	TRBD1	TRBV29-1	once	CSVDGTGFGETQYF	TGTAGCGTTGACGGGACAGGGTTTGGAGAGACCCAGTACTTC
TRBJ2-5	.	TRBV6-6	.	CASSYVGWETQYF	TGTGCCAGCAGTTACGTGGGATGGGAGACCCAGTACTTC
TRBJ2-5	.	TRBV9	.	CASSVQGSGRETQYF	TGTGCCAGCAGCGTACAGGGATCAGGGAGGGAGACCCAGTACTTC
TRBJ2-3	TRBD2	TRBV29-1	.	CSVEGTSGITSSTDTQYF	TGCAGCGTTGAAGGAACTAGCGGTATAACCTCTAGCACAGATACGCAGTATTTT
TRBJ1-5	.	TRBV24-1	.	CATSAGRENQPQHF	TGTGCCACCAGTGCTGGGAGGGAAAATCAGCCCCAGCATTTT
TRBJ1-5	TRBD1	TRBV4-2	few	CASSPLGQGDVNQPQHF	TGTGCCAGCAGCCCTCTGGGGCAGGGGGATGTCAATCAGCCCCAGCATTTT
TRBJ2-3	TRBD2	TRBV24-1	.	CATGGGTGTLTDTQYF	TGTGCCACCGGGGGAGGGACGGGGACTCTGACAGATACGCAGTATTTT
TRBJ2-6	TRBD2	TRBV27	.	CASSFLSGASGANVLTF	TGTGCCAGCAGTTTTCTTAGCGGGGCCTCTGGGGCCAACGTCCTGACTTTC
TRBJ2-1	.	TRBV7-9	.	CASGLSPSSTEQFF	TGTGCCAGCGGCTTATCCCCGTCTAGCACTGAGCAGTTCTTC
TRBJ2-7	TRBD2	TRBV7-3	.	CASSPGREREQYF	TGTGCCAGCAGCCCGGGGAGGGAAAGGGAGCAGTACTTC
TRBJ2-5	TRBD2	TRBV14	.	CASSQTVAGRRLFF	TGTGCCAGCAGCCAGACTGTAGCGGGAAGAAGGCTGTTCTTC
TRBJ1-2	.	TRBV6-6	few	CASSYADNYGYTF	TGTGCCAGCAGTTACGCAGATAACTATGGCTACACCTTC
TRBJ1-2	TRBD1	TRBV29-1	.	CSVERVGTDGYTF	TGCAGCGTTGAAAGGGTAGGGACAGATGGCTACACCTTC
TRBJ2-3	TRBD2	TRBV27	few	CASSFNSGIHYFQYF	TGTGCCAGCAGTTTTAATAGCGGGATACACTATTTCCAGTATTTT
TRBJ2-7	.	TRBV3-1	few	CASSQDPHEQYF	TGTGCCAGCAGCCAAGATCCCCACGAGCAGTACTTC
TRBJ2-5	TRBD2	TRBV28	.	CASSQLGRGLAETQYF	TGTGCCAGCAGTCAATTAGGTCGAGGACTAGCAGAGACCCAGTACTTC
TRBJ2-3	.	TRBV19	few	CASRGDSFTDTQYF	TGTGCCAGCCGCGGGGATAGTTTCACAGATACGCAGTATTTT